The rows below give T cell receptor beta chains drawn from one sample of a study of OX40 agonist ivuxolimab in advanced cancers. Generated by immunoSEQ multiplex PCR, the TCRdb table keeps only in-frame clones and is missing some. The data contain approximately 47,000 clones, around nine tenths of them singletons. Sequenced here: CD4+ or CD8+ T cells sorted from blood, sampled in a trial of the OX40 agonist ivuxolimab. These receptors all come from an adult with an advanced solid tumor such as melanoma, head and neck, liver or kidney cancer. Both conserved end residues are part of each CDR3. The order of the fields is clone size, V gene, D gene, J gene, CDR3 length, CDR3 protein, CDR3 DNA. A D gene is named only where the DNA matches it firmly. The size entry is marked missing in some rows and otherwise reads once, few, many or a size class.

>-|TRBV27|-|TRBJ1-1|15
CASRDYMGRGTEAFF
TGTGCCAGCAGAGACTACATGGGGCGAGGCACTGAAGCTTTCTTT
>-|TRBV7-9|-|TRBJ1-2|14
CASSLVLGSYGYTF
TGTGCCAGCAGCTTAGTTTTAGGTTCTTATGGCTACACCTTC
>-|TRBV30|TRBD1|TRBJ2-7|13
CAWTSDRVAEQYF
TGTGCCTGGACCTCGGACAGGGTGGCCGAGCAGTACTTC
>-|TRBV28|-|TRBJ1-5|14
CASSPGTRYQPQHF
TGTGCCAGCAGTCCCGGGACCAGGTATCAGCCCCAGCATTTT
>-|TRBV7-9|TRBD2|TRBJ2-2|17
CASSRTTSGRITGELFF
TGTGCCAGCAGCCGAACGACTAGCGGGAGAATCACCGGGGAGCTGTTTTTT
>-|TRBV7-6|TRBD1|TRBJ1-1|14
CARSDRGMNTEAFF
TGTGCCAGGTCTGACAGGGGGATGAACACTGAAGCTTTCTTT
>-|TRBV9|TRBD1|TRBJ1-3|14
CASSGTGVRNTIYF
TGTGCCAGCAGCGGTACAGGGGTCCGAAACACCATATATTTT
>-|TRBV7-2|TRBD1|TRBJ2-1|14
CASSFPGTVNEQFF
TGTGCCAGCAGCTTCCCCGGGACAGTCAATGAGCAGTTCTTC
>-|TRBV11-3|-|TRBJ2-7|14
CASSLEAGTYEQYF
TGTGCCAGCAGCTTAGAGGCAGGCACCTACGAGCAGTACTTC
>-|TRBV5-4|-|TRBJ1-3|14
CASSLKFSGNTIYF
TGTGCCAGCAGCTTAAAATTCTCTGGAAACACCATATATTTT
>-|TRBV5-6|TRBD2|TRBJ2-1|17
CASSTYAMTSAYNEQFF
TGTGCCAGCAGCACGTACGCGATGACTAGCGCTTACAATGAGCAGTTCTTC
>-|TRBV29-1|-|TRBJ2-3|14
CSVEVVLSTDTQYF
TGCAGCGTTGAGGTCGTACTAAGCACAGATACGCAGTATTTT
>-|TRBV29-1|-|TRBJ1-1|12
CSHPLPGQGTFF
TGCAGCCACCCCCTCCCGGGGCAGGGAACTTTCTTT
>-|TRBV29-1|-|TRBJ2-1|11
CSLVSYNEQFF
TGCAGCCTTGTATCCTACAATGAGCAGTTCTTC
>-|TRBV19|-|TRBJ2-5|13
CATGAGFQETQYF
TGTGCCACCGGGGCGGGGTTCCAAGAGACCCAGTACTTC
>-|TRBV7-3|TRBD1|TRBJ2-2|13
CASSSTGVGELFF
TGTGCCAGCAGCTCAACAGGGGTCGGGGAGCTGTTTTTT
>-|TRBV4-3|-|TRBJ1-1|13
CASSQVGVTEAFF
TGCGCCAGCAGCCAAGTAGGGGTCACTGAAGCTTTCTTT
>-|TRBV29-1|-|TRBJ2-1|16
CSVDLESMGSYNEQFF
TGCAGCGTTGATTTGGAGAGCATGGGCTCCTACAATGAGCAGTTCTTC
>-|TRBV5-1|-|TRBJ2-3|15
CASSLVGGGGDTQYF
TGCGCCAGCAGCTTGGTGGGCGGGGGCGGAGATACGCAGTATTTT
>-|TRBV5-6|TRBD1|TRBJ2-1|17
CASSLLGQLSSYNEQFF
TGTGCCAGCAGCTTGCTGGGACAGTTGAGCTCCTACAATGAGCAGTTCTTC
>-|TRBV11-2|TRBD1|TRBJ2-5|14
CASSQTGYQETQYF
TGTGCCAGCAGCCAGACAGGGTACCAAGAGACCCAGTACTTC
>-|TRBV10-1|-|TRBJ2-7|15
CASSGVGDLPYEQYF
TGCGCCAGCAGTGGGGTAGGGGACCTTCCCTACGAGCAGTACTTC
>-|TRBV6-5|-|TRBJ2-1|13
CASKVSSYNEQFF
TGTGCCAGCAAGGTTAGCTCCTACAATGAGCAGTTCTTC
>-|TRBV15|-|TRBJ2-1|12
CATSRVRNEQFF
TGTGCCACCAGCAGAGTCCGGAATGAGCAGTTCTTC
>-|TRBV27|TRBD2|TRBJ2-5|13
CASSTGLEETQYF
TGTGCCAGCAGTACGGGACTAGAGGAGACCCAGTACTTC
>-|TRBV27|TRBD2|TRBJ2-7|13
CASSLSASGEQYF
TGTGCCAGCAGTTTATCCGCTAGCGGCGAGCAGTACTTC
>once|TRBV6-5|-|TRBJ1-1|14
CASSYSDGTLEAFF
TGTGCCAGCAGTTACTCGGATGGGACCCTTGAAGCTTTCTTT
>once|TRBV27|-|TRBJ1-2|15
CASSPPGTGHYGYTF
TGTGCCAGCAGTCCACCCGGTACAGGGCACTATGGCTACACCTTC
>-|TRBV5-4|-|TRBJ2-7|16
CASSGSGGQVSYEQYF
TGTGCCAGCAGCGGGTCGGGGGGACAGGTTTCCTACGAGCAGTACTTC
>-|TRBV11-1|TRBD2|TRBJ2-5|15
CASSLYGGAQETQYF
TGTGCCAGCAGCTTATACGGGGGGGCTCAAGAGACCCAGTACTTC
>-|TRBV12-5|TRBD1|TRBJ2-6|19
CASGWLLDRLYSGANVLTF
TGTGCTAGTGGTTGGTTGTTGGACAGGCTTTACTCTGGGGCCAACGTCCTGACTTTC
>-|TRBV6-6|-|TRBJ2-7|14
CASSYSQGLGEQYF
TGTGCCAGCAGTTACTCCCAGGGACTGGGAGAGCAGTACTTC
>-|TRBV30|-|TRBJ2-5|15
CAWTGVGGFQETQYF
TGTGCCTGGACGGGGGTGGGGGGATTCCAAGAGACCCAGTACTTC
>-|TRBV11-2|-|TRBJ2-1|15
CASSPISLGYNEQFF
TGTGCCAGCAGCCCCATCTCGCTGGGCTACAATGAGCAGTTCTTC
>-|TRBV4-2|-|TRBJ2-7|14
CASSQGESSYEQYF
TGTGCCAGCAGCCAAGGGGAAAGCTCCTACGAGCAGTACTTC
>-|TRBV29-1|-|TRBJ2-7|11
CSVYRDHEQYF
TGCAGCGTGTACAGAGACCACGAGCAGTACTTC
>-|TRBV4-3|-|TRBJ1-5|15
CASSQGTGSNQPQHF
TGCGCCAGCAGCCAAGGGACTGGGAGCAATCAGCCCCAGCATTTT
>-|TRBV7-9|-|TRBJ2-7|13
CASSEDGYYEQYF
TGTGCCAGCAGCGAGGACGGGTACTACGAGCAGTACTTC
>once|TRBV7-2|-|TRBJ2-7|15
CASSLGGSSHYEQYF
TGTGCCAGCAGCTTAGGAGGGAGTAGCCACTACGAGCAGTACTTC
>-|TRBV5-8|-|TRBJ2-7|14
CASSWADQIYEQYF
TGTGCCAGCAGCTGGGCCGACCAGATTTACGAGCAGTACTTC
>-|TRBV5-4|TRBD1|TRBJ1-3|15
CASSLAGGNGNTIYF
TGTGCCAGCAGCTTGGCAGGGGGTAATGGAAACACCATATATTTT
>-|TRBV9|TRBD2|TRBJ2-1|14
CASSFLAGYNEQFF
TGTGCCAGCAGCTTCTTAGCGGGATACAATGAGCAGTTCTTC
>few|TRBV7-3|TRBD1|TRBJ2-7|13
CASSWGQGYEQYF
TGTGCCAGCAGCTGGGGACAGGGCTACGAGCAGTACTTC
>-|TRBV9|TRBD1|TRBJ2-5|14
CASSAQGLQETQYF
TGTGCCAGCAGCGCACAGGGGCTTCAAGAGACCCAGTACTTC
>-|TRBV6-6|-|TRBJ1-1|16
CASSYSTSYWNTEAFF
TGTGCCAGCAGTTACTCGACTTCGTATTGGAACACTGAAGCTTTCTTT
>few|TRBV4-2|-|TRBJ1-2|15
CASSQDYAGVYGYTF
TGTGCCAGCAGCCAAGATTACGCAGGGGTCTATGGCTACACCTTC
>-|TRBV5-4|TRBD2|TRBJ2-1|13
CASSTGLADGEFF
TGTGCCAGCAGCACCGGACTAGCGGATGGAGAGTTCTTC
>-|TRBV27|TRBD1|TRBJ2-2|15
CASSLGQGNTGELFF
TGTGCCAGCAGCCTAGGACAGGGGAACACCGGGGAGCTGTTTTTT
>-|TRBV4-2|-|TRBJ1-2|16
CASSQELPGIYYGYTF
TGTGCCAGCAGCCAAGAATTACCCGGGATCTACTATGGCTACACCTTC
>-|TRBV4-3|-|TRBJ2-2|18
CASSQSRDGARRAGELFF
TGCGCCAGCAGCCAATCGCGGGACGGGGCGCGGAGGGCCGGGGAGCTGTTTTTT
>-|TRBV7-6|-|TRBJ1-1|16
CASSMWAGQRNTEAFF
TGTGCCAGCAGCATGTGGGCCGGACAGAGGAACACTGAAGCTTTCTTT
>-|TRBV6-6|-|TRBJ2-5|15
CASRAHRGLGETQYF
TGTGCCAGCAGGGCCCACCGGGGTCTAGGAGAGACCCAGTACTTC
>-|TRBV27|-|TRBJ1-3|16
CASSFLGGGPGNTIYF
TGTGCCAGCAGTTTCTTGGGAGGGGGTCCTGGAAACACCATATATTTT